Sequencing of this T cell receptor beta chain was carried out in a study of blood T cell repertoires in COVID-19 (dated by TCRdb to about 2020). Background for the entire study: Samples from collaborators originated in the United States, Italy and Spain and spanned both the acute and convalescent phases of COVID-19. The repertoires were made available in a free public database intended to serve as a resource for research on the immune response to SARS-CoV-2. Where available, HLA class I and class II types were obtained from metadata supplied by the sample provider rather than from assay-based typing. The dataset comprised deeply sampled blood TCRbeta repertoires from subjects exposed to, actively infected with, or recovered from COVID-19. Sample metadata almost always included a de-identified subject ID, COVID-19 status, age in years and sex. Samples came from the ongoing ImmuneRACE study (first 160 participants) plus 1,254 subjects from 6 global collaborators. The material from the prospective study consisted of cDNA or gDNA derived from T cells, B-cell-depleted T cells, or PBMCs.

To note about this clone: Its cognate antigen has yet to be identified. Base qualities are not provided; no much larger clone lies one nucleotide away.

Findings and caveats that apply to the study as a whole: How much clinical and demographic metadata was included differed by source and by participant, and the metadata was provided uncurated.

The collaborating institutions used their own protocols to collect whole blood in K2EDTA tubes. For TCRbeta analysis, collaborators shipped samples in one of three forms: frozen whole blood, isolated PBMCs, or DNA extracted from either of those sample types. The cysteine opens and the phenylalanine closes a CDR3 of 13 amino acids. Only CDR3 DNA is held: 39 bases, read in frame from base 1. V and J are trimmed by 3 bases and 2 bases, and the gene matches miss 1 base of the junction. CDR1 SGHAT and CDR2 FQNNGV are derived from the germline V gene. The immunoSEQ Assay, a bias-controlled multiplex PCR, was used to amplify TCRbeta CDR3 regions from genomic DNA. In the authors' own workflow: The number of nucleated cells in each sample was estimated from the amplification of reference gene primers within the assay. Sequence reads were collapsed and filtered to measure the absolute abundance of every unique TCRbeta CDR3 rearrangement. For each sample, productive Simpson clonality was calculated as the square root of Simpson's diversity index across productive rearrangements. This is the immuneACCESS table as TCRdb keeps it, with only in-frame sequences that have V and J called. A part of the clones is gone; compared with another copy, unresolved V genes explain less than half, and the rest is unexplained. V, J and clone size are taken as reported in that table, and D and trimming were inferred from the DNA itself. The sample records roughly 150,000 clones, roughly 80% of which are singletons. The ten largest clonotypes hold 7% to 9% of the sample.

The material sequenced was peripheral blood. This sequence uses TRBV11-2 and TRBJ2-7, with 7 junctional bases fitting TRBD1. This receptor was identified in a man aged 45-65 years with active or convalescent COVID-19. The nucleotide sequence reads as follows: TGTGCCAGCAGCTTGGACAGGCCCTACGAGCAGTACTTC. This gives the protein CASSLDRPYEQYF.